The 9 T cell receptor beta chains reported below all come from one sample, sequenced in a study of shared clonotypes between healthy human individuals. Repertoires were generated with immunoSEQ multiplex PCR, while TCRdb's copy carries only in-frame clones and drops some. This sample has fewer than 1.8 million clones, with approximately 98.5% found just once. Sequenced material: naive CD4+ T cells sorted from blood. Subset specified: CD45RA+ positively selected. The source of these receptors is a man younger than 40 in good health.

This chain connects TRBV2 to TRBJ2-5; D may be TRBD2 (5 bases). CDR3 length: 16 amino acids. CDR1 is SNHLY, CDR2 FYNNEI, per germline. V dropped 6 bases and J dropped 5 bases, with 22 bases sitting between them. The CDR3 sequence is CASRLLSGYVFETQYF. CDR3 DNA sequence: TGTGCCAGCAGGCTTTTGTCGGGATATGTCTTTGAGACCCAGTACTTC.

The V gene is TRBV7-2, the J gene TRBJ2-7, with 8 bases that match TRBD2. CDR3 length equals 13 residues. Germline V gene sequence: CDR1 SGHTA, CDR2 FQGNSA. The V gene end was trimmed by 8 bases and the J gene end by 6 bases; junction bases not matched to a gene: 9. The CDR3 is CASSGREVLEQYF. The CDR3 DNA follows: TGTGCCAGCTCCGGGCGGGAGGTCCTCGAGCAGTACTTC.

About this clone: Other DNA variants within this sample encode the same CDR3. The chain carries TRBV5-1 and TRBJ2-3; D remains ambiguous. The CDR3 spans 12 residues. From germline, CDR1 is SGHRS and CDR2 YFSETQ. The V and J ends lost 0 bases and 6 bases respectively, with 5 bases between them. This CDR3 is CASSLDRDTQYF. The CDR3 DNA is TGCGCCAGCAGCTTGGATAGGGATACGCAGTATTTT.

The chain combines TRBV18 with TRBJ2-5; 8 bases map to TRBD1. This CDR3 has 13 residues. The ends lost 5 bases at V and 3 bases at J; junction bases unmatched: 2. Per germline, CDR1 KGHSH and CDR2 LQKENI. CDR3 loop: CASSDRGKETQYF. The CDR3 DNA is TGTGCCAGCTCAGACAGGGGTAAAGAGACCCAGTACTTC.

As regards this clone: Germline and junction disagree at one end, which may indicate a read error. The chain has TRBV20-1 and TRBJ2-3; D unresolved. The CDR3 has 11 residues. Germline CDR1 is DFQATT and CDR2 is SNEGSKA (reference sequence). The CDR3 DNA sequence: TGCAGTGCTAGACTTGTCAGCTTATATTTTTTT. Translation: CSARLVSLYFF.

The V call is TRBV7-2, the J call TRBJ2-3; D uncertain. The CDR3 runs 14 residues. CDR1 and CDR2 from the germline V gene are SGHTA and FQGNSA. V lost 1 base and J 3 bases, leaving 8 bases between the germline ends. The CDR3 DNA reads TGTGCCAGCAGCTTAGTAGCCGGAACAGATACGCAGTATTTT. Amino acid sequence: CASSLVAGTDTQYF.

V is TRBV6-1 and J is TRBJ1-4; no definite D call. This CDR3 is 13 amino acids long. Trimming took off 6 bases at V and 8 bases at J, with 13 bases between the two ends. The germline V gene encodes CDR1 MNHNS and CDR2 SASEGT. The CDR3 here is CASRTPAAEKLFF. DNA of the CDR3: TGTGCCAGCAGGACACCAGCGGCCGAAAAACTGTTTTTT.

The chain employs TRBV10-2 and TRBJ2-7; 14 bases match TRBD2. This CDR3 contains 16 residues. In germline, CDR1 is WSHSY, CDR2 SAAADI. V was pared by 6 bases and J by 3 bases, with 7 bases of the junction left unmatched. This chain's CDR3 is CASRRGLAGGGYEQYF. The CDR3 nucleotides read TGCGCCAGCAGGAGAGGACTAGCGGGAGGTGGCTACGAGCAGTACTTC.

A note on this clone: The sample holds other DNA sequences that translate to the same CDR3. This chain joins TRBV4-1 and TRBJ2-2; TRBD1 aligns across 8 bases. The CDR3 is made up of 17 amino acids. V gave up 1 base and J gave up 0 bases; unmatched junction bases: 4. The germline V gene has CDR1 MGHRA and CDR2 YSYEKL. The CDR3 spells CASSQVSGGANTGELFF. CDR3 in DNA: TGCGCCAGCAGCCAAGTCTCAGGGGGCGCGAACACCGGGGAGCTGTTTTTT.